This TCR beta chain was captured by sequencing in a study of cytomegalovirus exposure and HLA in healthy donors. General study findings and limits: Among the most significant clusters, several appeared linked to common viral pathogens in a later analysis.

Worth noting for this clone: No antigen is known for it.

The length of the CDR3 is 14 residues. CDR1 and CDR2 from the germline V gene are SEHNR and FQNEAQ (reference sequence). With 1 base removed from V and 6 bases from J, the gap between germline ends came to 11 bases. This PCR relied on a set of 60 Vbeta primers and 13 Jbeta primers. The method was immunoSEQ multiplex PCR; TCRdb's version includes in-frame clones alone and lacks a portion of them. The sample comprises hundreds of thousands of clones, around 80% of which are singletons, and around 15% rests with the top ten. Sequencing was performed on PBMCs. This clonotype was sampled from a man between 35 and 55 years old in good health and CMV-seronegative. This chain links TRBV7-9 with TRBJ2-3; a weak D match, TRBD1 (6 bases). The CDR3 region has the DNA TGTGCCAGCAGCTTAGTAGGGGGAGAGGATACGCAGTATTTT. It codes for CASSLVGGEDTQYF.